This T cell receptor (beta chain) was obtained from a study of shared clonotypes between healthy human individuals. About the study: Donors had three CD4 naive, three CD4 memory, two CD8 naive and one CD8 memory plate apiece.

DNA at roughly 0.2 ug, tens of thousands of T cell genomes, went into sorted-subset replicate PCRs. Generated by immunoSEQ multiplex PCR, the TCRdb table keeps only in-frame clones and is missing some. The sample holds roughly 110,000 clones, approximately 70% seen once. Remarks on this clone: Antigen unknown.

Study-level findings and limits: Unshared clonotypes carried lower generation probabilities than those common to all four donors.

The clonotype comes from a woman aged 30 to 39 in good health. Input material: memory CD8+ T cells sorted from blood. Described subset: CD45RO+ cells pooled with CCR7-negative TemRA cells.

The CDR3 DNA reads TGTGCCAGCTCCACGGGGGGGTCCGTTATCAACTACGAGCAGTACTTC. Translated: CASSTGGSVINYEQYF. The genes are TRBV18 and TRBJ2-7; 8 positions agree with TRBD2. The germline gives CDR1 KGHSH, CDR2 LQKENI. J lost 3 bases, V lost 6 bases, and 13 bases had no gene match. There are 16 residues in the CDR3.